This TCR beta chain derives from a study of blood T cell repertoires in COVID-19 (dated by TCRdb to about 2020). Regarding the complete study: Samples from collaborators originated in the United States, Italy and Spain and spanned both the acute and convalescent phases of COVID-19. The prospective study material was composed of cDNA or gDNA derived from T cells, B-cell-depleted T cells, or PBMCs. Subjects who had been exposed to COVID-19, were actively infected with it, or had recovered from it provided the deeply sampled blood TCRbeta repertoires that made up the dataset. The repertoires were released in a freely available public database meant as a resource for research on the immune response to SARS-CoV-2. The samples were drawn from two sources: the first 160 participants of the ongoing ImmuneRACE study, and 950 to 1,500 subjects contributed by 6 global collaborators. Sample metadata almost always included a de-identified subject ID, COVID-19 status, age in years and sex. Where HLA class I and class II types were available, the types were taken from metadata supplied by the sample provider, not from assay-based typing.

Findings and caveats that apply to the study as a whole: The quantity of clinical and demographic metadata differed by source and by participant and was supplied without curation.

Whole blood was collected in K2EDTA tubes by collaborating institutions according to the institutions' own protocols. For TCRbeta analysis, collaborators shipped samples as frozen whole blood, isolated PBMCs, or DNA extracted from either of those sample types. Worth noting for this clone: No antigen is known for it. No quality values exist for individual bases; no much larger clone is one base distant.

The immunoSEQ Assay, a bias-controlled multiplex PCR, was used to amplify TCRbeta CDR3 regions from genomic DNA. The study's processing was this. Within the assay, amplification of reference gene primers was used to estimate how many nucleated cells each sample contained. To quantify the absolute abundance of each unique TCRbeta CDR3 rearrangement, sequence reads were collapsed and filtered. For each sample, productive Simpson clonality was calculated as the square root of Simpson's diversity index across productive rearrangements. This immuneACCESS table, as held by TCRdb, lists in-frame sequences with V and J called but not all clones. Of the missing ones, under half trace to an unresolved V gene in checked studies; the others have no known cause. V, J and clone size are taken as reported in that table, and D and trimming were inferred from the DNA itself. The sample profile shows fewer than 95,000 clones; more than 80% of them were found once. Approximately 14% of the sample rests with the top ten.

The specimen was peripheral blood. The receptor comes from a human donor in a cohort sampled during active COVID-19.

The CDR3 amino acid sequence is: CASSPTGLGNSPLHF. The nucleotides read TGTGCCAGCTCACCCACAGGGCTAGGGAATTCACCCCTCCACTTT. This chain joins TRBV18 to TRBJ1-6; TRBD1 might be the D gene, on 6 matching bases. The CDR1 and CDR2 encoded by the germline V gene are KGHSH and LQKENI. The CDR3, from cysteine to phenylalanine, totals 15 residues. The entry retains the CDR3 DNA only, 45 bases that are in frame from base 1. Cut back by 3 bases and 7 bases, the V and J ends lie 13 bases apart.